Below are 29 T cell receptor beta chains sequenced from a single sample in a study of blood T cell repertoires in COVID-19. Assay: immunoSEQ multiplex PCR; the TCRdb copy retains only in-frame clones and omits some. The sample lists fewer than 70,000 clones, approximately 80% occurring once. Specimen: peripheral blood. Receptor source: a man aged 30 to 45 with COVID-19, enrolled during active disease.

The chain joins TRBV28 to TRBJ1-4; D is perhaps TRBD1 (5 bases). CDR1 and CDR2 (germline): MDHEN, SYDVKM. The CDR3 is 15 amino acids. Trimming removed 3 bases from V and 0 bases from J, with 8 bases in between. The CDR3 sequence: CASSLTVATNEKLFF. The CDR3 region has the DNA TGTGCCAGCAGTTTGACAGTTGCAACTAATGAAAAACTGTTTTTT. The whole variable domain, filled in from reference TRBV28 and TRBJ1-4, reads DVKVTQSSRYLVKRTGEKVFLECVQDMDHENMFWYRQDPGLGLRLIYFSYDVKMKEKGDIPEGYSVSREKKERFSLILESASTNQTSMYLCASSLTVATNEKLFFGSGTQLSVL.

This chain joins TRBV7-2 and TRBJ1-4; D possibly corresponds to TRBD1 (6 bases). CDR1 SGHTA and CDR2 FQGNSA come from the germline V gene. V gave up 2 bases and J gave up 6 bases, with 13 bases separating them. This CDR3 spans 15 amino acids. In DNA form, the CDR3 reads TGTGCCAGCAGCTTACGGGGGGGCATGGATGAAAAACTGTTTTTT. The encoded protein is CASSLRGGMDEKLFF.

The genes are TRBV10-3 and TRBJ2-1; D not resolved. CDR3 size: 15 residues. The V and J ends lost 11 bases and 6 bases respectively, with 23 bases between them. Germline V gene lookup returns CDR1 ENHRY and CDR2 SYGVKD. The CDR3 DNA is TGTGCCCACTCAGGAACCCACAAAGGAAGCAATGAGCAGTTCTTC. This codes for CAHSGTHKGSNEQFF.

This sequence joins TRBV6-1 and TRBJ1-4, with TRBD1 matching over 8 bases. V lost 4 bases and J lost 2; bases outside the gene matches: 6. The V gene's germline CDR1 is MNHNS and CDR2 SASEGT. The CDR3 extends over 16 amino acids. Here the CDR3 reads CASSVPGQVTNEKLFF. The DNA for the CDR3 is TGTGCCAGCAGTGTCCCGGGACAGGTGACTAATGAAAAACTGTTTTTT.

The genes are TRBV4-1 and TRBJ2-7; D might be TRBD2 (7 bases). CDR1 MGHRA and CDR2 YSYEKL come from the germline V gene. The CDR3 consists of 14 residues. The V gene lost 5 bases and the J gene lost 1 base, with 12 bases spanning the gap. The CDR3 DNA is TGCGCCAGCAGCAAAGGGGGGGGTTCCTACGAGCAGTACTTC. Translating it yields CASSKGGGSYEQYF.

In its sample, this clone is medium-sized. The rearrangement links TRBV7-9 to TRBJ2-4; 7 nucleotides align to TRBD1. V trimming: 5 bases; J trimming: 10 bases; junction bases outside the gene matches: 11. In germline, CDR1 is SEHNR, CDR2 FQNEAQ (reference sequence). The CDR3 consists of 14 residues. Here the CDR3 DNA reads TGTGCCAGCAGCCATAGGGACAGAAATTGGATTCAGTACTTC. It encodes CASSHRDRNWIQYF. The variable domain in full, with the rest retrieved from reference TRBV7-9 and TRBJ2-4, is DTGVSQNPRHKITKRGQNVTFRCDPISEHNRLYWYRQTLGQGPEFLTYFQNEAQLEKSRLLSDRFSAERPKGSFSTLEIQRTEQGDSAMYLCASSHRDRNWIQYFGAGTRLSVL.

The chain recombines TRBV4-1 with TRBJ1-2; TRBD1 might be the D (5 bases). Germline CDR1 is MGHRA and CDR2 is YSYEKL. This CDR3 has 15 residues. The V and J ends lost 1 base and 10 bases respectively, with 19 bases between them. CDR3 region: CASSQAPLTGADYTF. CDR3 DNA: TGCGCCAGCAGCCAAGCGCCCCTCACAGGAGCTGACTACACCTTC.

The chain uses TRBV7-2 and TRBJ2-3, with a tentative D call TRBD2 (6 bases). CDR3 length: 15 amino acids. Germline CDR1 is SGHTA and CDR2 is FQGNSA. With 5 bases removed from V and 2 bases from J, the gap between germline ends came to 14 bases. CDR3: CASSQRVRYTDTQYF. The CDR3 nucleotides are TGTGCCAGCAGCCAGCGGGTGAGGTACACAGATACGCAGTATTTT.

This clone was detected only a few times. CDR3 sequence: CASSPISGRISGEQFF. CDR3 sequence (DNA): TGTGCCAGCAGTCCGATAAGCGGGAGGATCAGTGGTGAGCAGTTCTTC. The chain links TRBV7-9 to TRBJ2-1; 9 bases are a match to TRBD2. This CDR3 region has 16 residues. Trimming cost V 6 bases and J 9 bases; bases outside gene matches: 15. CDR1 and CDR2 from the germline V gene are SEHNR and FQNEAQ (reference sequence).

The J gene is TRBJ1-2, the V gene TRBV28; possible D gene TRBD1, 5 bases. This CDR3 is 12 amino acids long. Per germline, CDR1 MDHEN and CDR2 SYDVKM. Deletions cut 10 bases from V and 8 bases from J, with 17 bases between. Here the CDR3 DNA reads TGTGCCACCCAAGGAGGGGTTGAGGGCTACACCTTC. Amino acid sequence: CATQGGVEGYTF.

The chain links TRBV9 to TRBJ2-2; 7 bases match TRBD1. Losses at the gene ends were 0 bases for V and 4 bases for J; bases not matched to a gene: 0. The CDR3 consists of 14 residues. Germline assignment: CDR1 SGDLS and CDR2 YYNGEE. This CDR3 reads CASSVGTGTGELFF. The CDR3 coding sequence is TGTGCCAGCAGCGTAGGGACAGGCACCGGGGAGCTGTTTTTT.

J is TRBJ2-7 and V is TRBV29-1; TRBD1 matches 8 bases. Germline-derived CDR1 and CDR2 are SQVTM and ANQGSEA. The CDR3 consists of 12 residues. V shed 5 bases, J shed 4 bases, and the junction held 4 bases outside the gene matches. This chain's CDR3 is CSVSRGLYEQYF. Here the CDR3 DNA reads TGCAGCGTTAGCAGGGGGCTGTACGAGCAGTACTTC.

The rearrangement links TRBV9 to TRBJ1-1, with unresolved D. The CDR3 has 15 residues. V dropped 0 bases and J dropped 0 bases, with 9 bases sitting between them. Germline CDR1 is SGDLS and CDR2 is YYNGEE. CDR3 loop: CASSVGAGLNTEAFF. As DNA, the CDR3 is TGTGCCAGCAGCGTAGGAGCAGGCCTGAACACTGAAGCTTTCTTT.

This clone came up once. The chain has TRBV6-6 and TRBJ2-7, with D uncertain. V lost 0 bases and J 2 bases, leaving 5 bases between the germline ends. The V gene's germline CDR1 is MNHNY and CDR2 SVGAGI (reference sequence). This CDR3 spans 13 amino acids. The CDR3 nucleotides read TGTGCCAGCAGTTACTCTACAGCCTACGAGCAGTACTTC. It codes for CASSYSTAYEQYF.

The rearrangement links TRBV5-6 to TRBJ1-2; the D gene is possibly TRBD1 (5 bases). The CDR3 length is 15 residues. Trimming pared 0 bases from V and 4 bases from J, leaving 13 bases between. The germline V gene has CDR1 SGHDT and CDR2 YYEEEE. The chain's CDR3 is CASSLVVGLGYGYTF. The CDR3 DNA reads TGTGCCAGCAGCTTGGTTGTGGGGCTGGGCTATGGCTACACCTTC.

This clone was detected a few times. This sequence joins TRBV28 and TRBJ2-5; 8 bases fit TRBD1. Trimming took 3 bases from V and 4 from J; bases not matched to a gene: 16. CDR1 is MDHEN and CDR2 is SYDVKM in the germline V gene. The CDR3 has 18 amino acids. The CDR3 DNA follows: TGTGCCAGCAGTTTTAGCAGGGGGCGCGGGGTGAAGGGAGAGACCCAGTACTTC. Its translation is CASSFSRGRGVKGETQYF.

V is TRBV30 and J is TRBJ1-1; D is ambiguous. V was cut by 2 bases and J by 4 bases, with 11 bases left in between. The CDR3 consists of 13 residues. Germline V gene data show CDR1 as GTSNPN and CDR2 as SVGIG (reference sequence). The CDR3 region is CAWSRSLGTEAFF. In DNA form, the CDR3 reads TGTGCCTGGAGTCGGAGTCTTGGCACTGAAGCTTTCTTT.

This chain connects TRBV21-1 to TRBJ1-6. TRBV21-1 is listed as a pseudogene. The CDR3 length is 20 residues. In nucleotides, the CDR3 is TGTGCCAGCAGCAAAGTTAGCCACTTCAATCCCCATAGACATAATTCACCCCTCCACTTT. It translates to CASSKVSHFNPHRHNSPLHF.

This rearrangement joins TRBV18 to TRBJ2-5; possibly TRBD1 for D (6 bases). Germline V gene sequence: CDR1 KGHSH, CDR2 LQKENI. This CDR3 has 13 amino acids. The V end was cut by 4 bases, the J end by 3 bases, with 9 bases between. CDR3 nucleotide sequence: TGTGCCAGCTCACGCAGGGGAGAAGAGACCCAGTACTTC. Amino acids: CASSRRGEETQYF.

J is TRBJ2-3 and V is TRBV3-1 (or the pseudogene TRBV3-2); a possible D gene is TRBD2 (7 bases). Germline V gene sequence: CDR1 LGHDT, CDR2 YNNKEL (reference sequence). V gave up 0 bases and J gave up 2 bases, with 15 bases separating them. The CDR3 consists of 17 residues. Written as DNA, the CDR3 is TGTGCCAGCAGCCAAGATTTCGGGGAGGGACACACAGATACGCAGTATTTT. Its translation is CASSQDFGEGHTDTQYF.

The chain joins TRBV9 to TRBJ2-5, with 7 bases lining up with TRBD2. The CDR3 totals 15 residues. V was pared by 4 bases and J by 2 bases, with 8 bases of the junction left unmatched. Germline values: CDR1 SGDLS, CDR2 YYNGEE. The CDR3 coding sequence is TGTGCCAGCAGCCCTAACGGACTAGAGCAAGAGACCCAGTACTTC. Translating it yields CASSPNGLEQETQYF. The full variable domain, rest sourced from reference TRBV9 and TRBJ2-5, is DSGVTQTPKHLITATGQRVTLRCSPRSGDLSVYWYQQSLDQGLQFLIQYYNGEERAKGNILERFSAQQFPDLHSELNLSSLELGDSALYFCASSPNGLEQETQYFGPGTRLLVL.

The chain employs TRBV6-6 and TRBJ1-2, with D perhaps TRBD1 (5 bases). Trimming took off 0 bases at V and 7 bases at J, with 18 bases between the two ends. The V gene's germline CDR1 is MNHNY and CDR2 SVGAGI (reference sequence). This CDR3 region has 16 residues. This CDR3 reads CASSYSMARSGAGYTF. CDR3 coding DNA: TGTGCCAGCAGTTACTCGATGGCCCGCTCTGGGGCTGGCTACACCTTC.

This sequence joins TRBV5-6 and TRBJ1-5, with 9 bases aligning to TRBD1. The germline CDR1 and CDR2 sequences are SGHDT and YYEEEE. The CDR3 runs 16 residues. V lost 2 bases and J lost 0; bases outside the gene matches: 3. CDR3 in DNA: TGTGCCAGCAGCTTACAGGGGGCTTTTAGCAATCAGCCCCAGCATTTT. It codes for CASSLQGAFSNQPQHF. Filled out from reference TRBV5-6 and TRBJ1-5, the complete variable domain reads DAGVTQSPTHLIKTRGQQVTLRCSPKSGHDTVSWYQQALGQGPQFIFQYYEEEERQRGNFPDRFSGHQFPNYSSELNVNALLLGDSALYLCASSLQGAFSNQPQHFGDGTRLSIL.

This clone was seen at least ten times. V gene TRBV19 combines with J gene TRBJ2-7; D might be TRBD2 (5 bases). Germline lookup yields CDR1 LNHDA and CDR2 SQIVND (reference sequence). This CDR3 is 15 amino acids long. Trimming removed 5 bases at V and 1 base at J, with 15 bases between. The CDR3 coding sequence is TGTGCCAGTAGTCTTGGGGTGGGAGTGTCCTACGAGCAGTACTTC. It yields the protein CASSLGVGVSYEQYF.

This clone was counted only a few times. V gene TRBV5-1 combines with J gene TRBJ1-1; the match to TRBD1 covers 10 bases. The CDR3 sequence is 16 residues long. Unmatched junction bases numbered 9, after V lost 4 bases and J lost 3 bases. CDR1 and CDR2 from the germline V gene are SGHRS and YFSETQ. DNA for the CDR3: TGCGCCAGCAGCCGAGGCGACAGGGGGCGATACACTGAAGCTTTCTTT. Protein: CASSRGDRGRYTEAFF.

The chain has TRBV5-5 and TRBJ2-3, with a tentative D call TRBD2 (6 bases). Per the germline V gene, CDR1 is SGHKS and CDR2 is YYEKEE (reference sequence). The CDR3 is made up of 15 amino acids. The V end was cut by 4 bases, the J end by 4 bases, with 16 bases between. The CDR3: CASSLSGSSPDTQYF. CDR3 nucleotide sequence: TGTGCCAGCAGCCTCTCCGGGAGCTCACCAGATACGCAGTATTTT.

The V gene is TRBV6-4, the J gene TRBJ2-1, with D maybe TRBD2 (5 bases). The length of the CDR3 is 15 residues. Trimming took off 2 bases at V and 4 bases at J, with 12 bases between the two ends. CDR1 is MRHNA and CDR2 is SNTAGT in the germline V gene. The CDR3, as DNA: TGTGCCAGCAGTGACGAGGGTCAGCCTTACAATGAGCAGTTCTTC. Its translation: CASSDEGQPYNEQFF.

V is TRBV27 and J is TRBJ2-1; 7 bases map to TRBD2. The germline V gene has CDR1 MNHEY and CDR2 SMNVEV (reference sequence). This CDR3 comprises 14 residues. V trimming: 7 bases; J trimming: 7 bases; junction bases outside the gene matches: 10. For the CDR3, the DNA is TGTGCCAGCATGAGCGCGGGAGCCGAAAATGAGCAGTTCTTC. This gives the protein CASMSAGAENEQFF.

This chain connects TRBV9 to TRBJ2-6; D perhaps matches TRBD2 (6 bases). V dropped 6 bases and J dropped 4 bases, with 11 bases sitting between them. CDR3 length: 14 residues. In germline, CDR1 is SGDLS, CDR2 YYNGEE. This CDR3 is CASNRGSGANVLTF. DNA for the CDR3: TGTGCCAGCAATCGGGGGTCCGGGGCCAACGTCCTGACTTTC.